This T cell receptor beta chain came from a study of blood T cell repertoires in COVID-19. About the research overall: The cDNA or gDNA used as material had been derived from T cells, B-cell-depleted T cells, or PBMCs.

J lost 2 bases, V lost 5 bases, and 2 bases had no gene match. Germline V lookup: CDR1 ENHRY, CDR2 SYGVKD. The CDR3 spans 14 residues. Original processing methods: Reference gene primer amplification in the assay estimated nucleated cell counts. Here immunoSEQ multiplex PCR was the method, and the copy in TCRdb shows in-frame clones only, minus some. The D gene and trimming were derived from the DNA, and the V and J assignments and clone size from that table. The repertoire consists of 150,000 to 200,000 clones, with about 86% occurring once and the leading ten covering 12%. The TCR originated in a woman in her 70s with COVID-19, enrolled during active disease. Specimen: peripheral blood. The V and J genes are TRBV10-3 and TRBJ2-3, with 9 bases that match TRBD2. This chain's CDR3 is CAISSSGDTDTQYF. For the CDR3, the DNA is TGTGCCATCAGTTCTAGCGGGGACACAGATACGCAGTATTTT.